Shown below are 18 T cell receptor beta chains from a single sample sequenced in a study of cytomegalovirus exposure and HLA in healthy donors. The PCR had 60 Vbeta and 13 Jbeta primers. Using immunoSEQ multiplex PCR, the repertoire was profiled, and TCRdb retains in-frame clones only, with some absent. The sample lists roughly 130,000 clones; about 80% were seen once. The sequencing input was PBMCs. These receptors came from a male donor in good health and CMV-seronegative.

This chain joins TRBV6-6 and TRBJ2-7; 7 bases map to TRBD2. The CDR3 is 14 amino acids. Per the germline V gene, CDR1 is MNHNY and CDR2 is SVGAGI (reference sequence). J lost 6 bases, V lost 6 bases, and 11 bases had no gene match. The CDR3 region is CASSSGLDTLEQYF. The CDR3 nucleotides read TGTGCCAGCAGCTCCGGACTAGATACACTCGAGCAGTACTTC.

The chain carries TRBV5-1 and TRBJ2-1; 12 bases fit TRBD2. Germline V gene lookup returns CDR1 SGHRS and CDR2 YFSETQ. This CDR3 has 17 residues. V was pared by 1 base and J by 4 bases, with 6 bases of the junction left unmatched. In nucleotides, the CDR3 is TGCGCCAGCAGCTTGTCTAGCGGGGGGGGAGTTTACAATGAGCAGTTCTTC. It codes for CASSLSSGGGVYNEQFF.

This clone appeared a single time. The V gene is TRBV19, the J gene TRBJ2-4, with 14 bases aligning to TRBD2. The CDR3 extends over 16 amino acids. The V gene end was trimmed by 3 bases and the J gene end by 9 bases; junction bases not matched to a gene: 7. Looked up from germline, CDR1 is LNHDA and CDR2 is SQIVND (reference sequence). CDR3 residues: CASSIVTSGRGGIQYF. The CDR3 DNA follows: TGTGCCAGTAGTATCGTGACTAGCGGGAGGGGTGGCATTCAGTACTTC. Complete variable domain (other parts from reference TRBV19 and TRBJ2-4): DGGITQSPKYLFRKEGQNVTLSCEQNLNHDAMYWYRQDPGQGLRLIYYSQIVNDFQKGDIAEGYSVSREKKESFPLTVTSAQKNPTAFYLCASSIVTSGRGGIQYFGAGTRLSVL.

This chain joins TRBV19 and TRBJ2-1; 15 bases match TRBD2. V lost 5 bases and J lost 5; bases outside the gene matches: 7. The CDR3 covers 17 residues. Germline CDR1 is LNHDA and CDR2 is SQIVND (reference sequence). CDR3 loop: CASSQGLAGGFDNEQFF. For the CDR3, the DNA is TGTGCCAGTAGTCAAGGACTAGCGGGAGGGTTCGACAATGAGCAGTTCTTC. The complete variable domain, with remaining parts taken from reference TRBV19 and TRBJ2-1, reads DGGITQSPKYLFRKEGQNVTLSCEQNLNHDAMYWYRQDPGQGLRLIYYSQIVNDFQKGDIAEGYSVSREKKESFPLTVTSAQKNPTAFYLCASSQGLAGGFDNEQFFGPGTRLTVL.

V is TRBV7-2 and J is TRBJ2-7, with D possibly being TRBD1 (6 bases). The CDR3 consists of 14 residues. With 5 bases removed from V and 2 bases from J, the gap between germline ends came to 13 bases. Germline V gene data show CDR1 as SGHTA and CDR2 as FQGNSA. The CDR3 nucleotides are TGTGCCAGCAGCGCGTCCCGGGACACCTACGAGCAGTACTTC. Its protein is CASSASRDTYEQYF. Variable domain in full (rest from reference TRBV7-2 and TRBJ2-7): GAGVSQSPSNKVTEKGKDVELRCDPISGHTALYWYRQSLGQGLEFLIYFQGNSAPDKSGLPSDRFSAERTGGSVSTLTIQRTQQEDSAVYLCASSASRDTYEQYFGPGTRLTVT.

The chain employs TRBV4-1 and TRBJ2-3; 7 bases are a match to TRBD2. Per germline, CDR1 MGHRA and CDR2 YSYEKL. There are 16 residues in the CDR3. Trimming at V came to 0 bases and at J to 0 bases, leaving 3 bases not matched to a gene. The CDR3 protein is CASSQDGSGSTDTQYF. The CDR3 DNA follows: TGCGCCAGCAGCCAAGATGGTAGCGGGAGCACAGATACGCAGTATTTT.

The rearrangement joins TRBV6-5 to TRBJ2-1; a weak D match, TRBD2 (7 bases). The germline CDR1 and CDR2 sequences are MNHEY and SVGAGI. The CDR3 spans 15 residues. V lost 6 bases, J lost 8 bases, and 20 bases lay in between. The chain's CDR3 is CASREGGAQYDEQFF. The CDR3 nucleotides are TGTGCCAGCAGAGAGGGGGGGGCTCAGTACGATGAGCAGTTCTTC.

The chain combines TRBV30 with TRBJ2-7, with D possibly being TRBD1 (5 bases). V lost 1 base to trimming and J lost 2 bases, with 9 bases between them. The CDR3 runs 13 residues. Germline loops: CDR1 GTSNPN, CDR2 SVGIG (reference sequence). The CDR3 region has the DNA TGTGCCTGGAGTGGGGGCAGGGCCTACGAGCAGTACTTC. Encoded protein: CAWSGGRAYEQYF.

A few counts support this clone. The chain carries TRBV28 and TRBJ2-3; 14 bases line up with TRBD2. With 5 bases clipped from V and 3 bases from J, the junction kept 4 bases outside the gene matches. The CDR3 spans 16 residues. CDR1 MDHEN and CDR2 SYDVKM come from the germline V gene. As DNA, the CDR3 is TGTGCCAGCAGTCTACGACTAGCGGGGGGGACAGATACGCAGTATTTT. Its protein is CASSLRLAGGTDTQYF.

This clone was detected a few times. V and J are TRBV30 and TRBJ1-1; no clear D. Germline CDR1 reads GTSNPN; CDR2 reads SVGIG (reference sequence). The CDR3 extends over 13 amino acids. V was shortened by 1 base and J by 1 base, with 7 bases between the two germline ends. Here the CDR3 DNA reads TGTGCCTGGAGTGGGCAGTCGAACACTGAAGCTTTCTTT. Translating gives CAWSGQSNTEAFF.

The chain is built from TRBV10-3 and TRBJ2-5; a possible D gene is TRBD1 (6 bases). Germline CDR1 reads ENHRY; CDR2 reads SYGVKD. The CDR3 is made up of 12 amino acids. V dropped 6 bases and J dropped 11 bases, with 16 bases sitting between them. The CDR3 region is CAIRGGVLEQYF. The CDR3 DNA sequence: TGTGCCATCAGAGGGGGAGTGTTGGAGCAGTACTTC.

The rearrangement uses TRBV5-4 and TRBJ2-7, with 9 bases aligning to TRBD1. The V gene end was trimmed by 2 bases and the J gene end by 2 bases; junction bases not matched to a gene: 2. Per germline, CDR1 SGHNT and CDR2 YYREEE (reference sequence). The CDR3 extends over 14 amino acids. CDR3 region: CASSFDRGAYEQYF. The CDR3, as DNA: TGTGCCAGCAGCTTTGACAGGGGGGCCTACGAGCAGTACTTC.

The chain combines TRBV18 with TRBJ1-2; no reliable D call. CDR3 length equals 14 residues. Germline CDR1 reads KGHSH; CDR2 reads LQKENI. V lost 2 bases, J lost 4 bases, and 11 bases lay in between. CDR3 coding DNA: TGTGCCAGCTCACCAGGGGAGTCGTCCTATGGCTACACCTTC. Translation: CASSPGESSYGYTF.

CDR3 sequence: CASSRLDRDAGELFF. The CDR3 DNA reads as TGTGCCAGCAGCCGACTCGACAGGGATGCCGGGGAGCTGTTTTTT. The chain has TRBV11-2 and TRBJ2-2; TRBD1 aligns across 7 bases. There are 15 residues in the CDR3. Germline assignment: CDR1 SGHAT and CDR2 FQNNGV. Trimming took 5 bases from V and 6 from J; bases not matched to a gene: 9.

V gene TRBV6-5 combines with J gene TRBJ1-1, with TRBD1 matching 8 bases. The junction had 4 bases not matched to a gene; V was cut back by 0 bases and J by 7 bases. This CDR3 contains 14 residues. Germline V gives CDR1 MNHEY, CDR2 SVGAGI. This chain's CDR3 is CASSYSGTGHEAFF. Here the CDR3 DNA reads TGTGCCAGCAGTTACTCAGGGACAGGACATGAAGCTTTCTTT.

This rearrangement joins TRBV9 to TRBJ2-1, with a possible D match to TRBD1 (5 bases). In germline, CDR1 is SGDLS, CDR2 YYNGEE. The CDR3 runs to 13 residues. Trimming left V 2 bases short and J 4 bases short, with 7 bases between. In DNA, the CDR3 is TGTGCCAGCAGCGTGACAGTTTACAATGAGCAGTTCTTC. This sequence encodes CASSVTVYNEQFF.

The chain links TRBV2 to TRBJ2-3; 10 bases are a match to TRBD2. The V and J ends lost 2 bases and 1 base, in that order; junction bases with no gene match: 18. Germline V gives CDR1 SNHLY, CDR2 FYNNEI. CDR3 length equals 21 residues. The DNA for the CDR3 is TGTGCCAGCAGTGAATGGGCCTCGATCCAGCGGGAGGGCCGGGGCACAGATACGCAGTATTTT. As protein: CASSEWASIQREGRGTDTQYF.

The chain uses TRBV19 and TRBJ1-3; the D is unclear. Trimming removed 7 bases from V and 4 bases from J, with 20 bases in between. In germline, CDR1 is LNHDA, CDR2 SQIVND (reference sequence). The CDR3 is made up of 16 amino acids. In nucleotides, the CDR3 is TGTGCCAGTACCCTGGGAGGGAAAGCCGCCGGAAACACCATATATTTT. Translated, it gives CASTLGGKAAGNTIYF. The variable domain in full, with the rest retrieved from reference TRBV19 and TRBJ1-3, is DGGITQSPKYLFRKEGQNVTLSCEQNLNHDAMYWYRQDPGQGLRLIYYSQIVNDFQKGDIAEGYSVSREKKESFPLTVTSAQKNPTAFYLCASTLGGKAAGNTIYFGEGSWLTVV.